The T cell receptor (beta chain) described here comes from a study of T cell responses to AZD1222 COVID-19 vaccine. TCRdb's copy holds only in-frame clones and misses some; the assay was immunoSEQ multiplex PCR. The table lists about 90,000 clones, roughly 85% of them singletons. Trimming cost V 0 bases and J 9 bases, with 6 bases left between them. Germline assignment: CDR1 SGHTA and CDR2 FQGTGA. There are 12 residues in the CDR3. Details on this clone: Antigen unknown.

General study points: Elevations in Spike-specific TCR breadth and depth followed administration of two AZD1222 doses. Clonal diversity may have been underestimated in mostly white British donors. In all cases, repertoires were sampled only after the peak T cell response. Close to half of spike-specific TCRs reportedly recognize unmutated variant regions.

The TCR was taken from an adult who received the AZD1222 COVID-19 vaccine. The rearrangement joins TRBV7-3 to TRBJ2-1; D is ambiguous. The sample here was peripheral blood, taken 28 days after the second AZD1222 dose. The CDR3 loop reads CASSLTRGEQFF. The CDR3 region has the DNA TGTGCCAGCAGCTTAACGCGCGGTGAGCAGTTCTTC.